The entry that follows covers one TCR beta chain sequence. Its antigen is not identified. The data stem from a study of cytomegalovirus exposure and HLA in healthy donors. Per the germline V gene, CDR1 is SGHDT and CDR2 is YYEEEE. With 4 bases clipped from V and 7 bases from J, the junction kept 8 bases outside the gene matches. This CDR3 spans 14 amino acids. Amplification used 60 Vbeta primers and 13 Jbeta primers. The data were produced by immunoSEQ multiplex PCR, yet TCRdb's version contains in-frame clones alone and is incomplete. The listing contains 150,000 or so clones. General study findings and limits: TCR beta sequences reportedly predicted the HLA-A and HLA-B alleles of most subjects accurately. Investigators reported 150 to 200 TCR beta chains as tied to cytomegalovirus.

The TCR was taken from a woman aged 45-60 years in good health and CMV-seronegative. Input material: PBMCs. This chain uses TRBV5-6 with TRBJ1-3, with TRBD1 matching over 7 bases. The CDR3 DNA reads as TGTGCCAGCAGCCCCGGGACAGTGGGGAACACCATATATTTT. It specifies CASSPGTVGNTIYF. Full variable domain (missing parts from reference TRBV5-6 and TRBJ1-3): DAGVTQSPTHLIKTRGQQVTLRCSPKSGHDTVSWYQQALGQGPQFIFQYYEEEERQRGNFPDRFSGHQFPNYSSELNVNALLLGDSALYLCASSPGTVGNTIYFGEGSWLTVV.